These T cell receptor beta chains were read from a single sample in a study of shared clonotypes between healthy human individuals. Profiling relied on immunoSEQ multiplex PCR, and the TCRdb table lists in-frame clones only, not all of them. The sample shows fewer than 1.8 million clones, about 98.5% of them seen only once. The specimen was naive CD4+ T cells sorted from blood. These receptor sequences come from a man under 40 in good health. Each CDR3 is given with its conserved first and last residue. D genes are given only for firm matches. Size tells how often a clone was seen (once, few, many) or the class of an expanded clone, and some rows leave it out.

V gene: TRBV5-5; J gene: TRBJ2-7; clone size: -; D gene: -; CDR3 protein: CASSPLAHEQYF; CDR3 DNA: TGTGCCAGCAGCCCTTTGGCGCACGAGCAGTACTTC
V gene: TRBV16; J gene: TRBJ1-5; clone size: -; D gene: -; CDR3 protein: CASSQSLGGQPQHF; CDR3 DNA: TGTGCCAGCAGCCAATCCCTAGGGGGTCAGCCCCAGCATTTT
V gene: TRBV18; J gene: TRBJ2-1; clone size: -; D gene: TRBD2; CDR3 protein: CASSRLAGDLDEQFF; CDR3 DNA: TGTGCCAGCTCACGACTAGCGGGAGATCTCGATGAGCAGTTCTTC
V gene: TRBV28; J gene: TRBJ2-3; clone size: -; D gene: -; CDR3 protein: CASSLNSVSGTQYF; CDR3 DNA: TGTGCCAGCAGTTTAAATAGCGTTTCAGGTACGCAGTATTTT
V gene: TRBV15; J gene: TRBJ2-1; clone size: -; D gene: -; CDR3 protein: CATSGDNEQFF; CDR3 DNA: TGTGCCACCAGCGGAGACAATGAGCAGTTCTTC
V gene: TRBV9; J gene: TRBJ2-2; clone size: once; D gene: TRBD2; CDR3 protein: CASSVDSGRIAGELFF; CDR3 DNA: TGTGCCAGCAGCGTAGATAGCGGGAGAATTGCCGGGGAGCTGTTTTTT
V gene: TRBV19; J gene: TRBJ1-5; clone size: -; D gene: -; CDR3 protein: CASQWENRVRDQPQHF; CDR3 DNA: TGTGCCAGTCAATGGGAAAACAGGGTGAGGGATCAGCCCCAGCATTTT
V gene: TRBV5-5; J gene: TRBJ2-7; clone size: once; D gene: -; CDR3 protein: CASSLGAGSYEQYF; CDR3 DNA: TGTGCCAGCAGCTTGGGGGCGGGTTCCTACGAGCAGTACTTC
V gene: TRBV28; J gene: TRBJ2-3; clone size: -; D gene: TRBD1; CDR3 protein: CASRDRVTDTQYF; CDR3 DNA: TGTGCCAGCCGGGACAGGGTGACAGATACGCAGTATTTT
V gene: TRBV5-4; J gene: TRBJ2-3; clone size: -; D gene: -; CDR3 protein: CASSLPRQEDADTQYF; CDR3 DNA: TGTGCCAGCAGCTTGCCCCGACAAGAGGACGCGGATACGCAGTATTTT
V gene: TRBV7-2; J gene: TRBJ2-5; clone size: -; D gene: TRBD2; CDR3 protein: CASSLGTGGETQYF; CDR3 DNA: TGTGCCAGCAGCTTAGGGACGGGAGGAGAGACCCAGTACTTC
V gene: TRBV7-2; J gene: TRBJ1-5; clone size: -; D gene: -; CDR3 protein: CASSSERGFLNQPQHF; CDR3 DNA: TGTGCCAGCAGTTCGGAACGAGGGTTTTTAAATCAGCCCCAGCATTTT
V gene: TRBV10-1; J gene: TRBJ2-1; clone size: -; D gene: -; CDR3 protein: CASSEDWSSSYNEQFF; CDR3 DNA: TGCGCCAGCAGTGAGGACTGGTCAAGCTCCTACAATGAGCAGTTCTTC
V gene: TRBV19; J gene: TRBJ2-1; clone size: once; D gene: TRBD2; CDR3 protein: CATSRLAGGNEQFF; CDR3 DNA: TGTGCCACCAGCAGACTAGCGGGAGGCAATGAGCAGTTCTTC
V gene: TRBV11-2; J gene: TRBJ1-1; clone size: -; D gene: -; CDR3 protein: CASNSRVGRAAFF; CDR3 DNA: TGTGCCAGCAACTCACGTGTTGGCAGGGCCGCTTTCTTT
V gene: TRBV27; J gene: TRBJ2-3; clone size: -; D gene: TRBD1; CDR3 protein: CASRQGEIGTDTQYF; CDR3 DNA: TGTGCCAGCAGACAGGGGGAAATCGGTACAGATACGCAGTATTTT
V gene: TRBV28; J gene: TRBJ2-7; clone size: once; D gene: -; CDR3 protein: CASSLAGTRTYEQYF; CDR3 DNA: TGTGCCAGCAGTCTTGCCGGGACAAGAACGTACGAGCAGTACTTC
V gene: TRBV10-2; J gene: TRBJ2-7; clone size: -; D gene: -; CDR3 protein: CASSDERHEQYF; CDR3 DNA: TGCGCCAGCAGTGACGAGAGGCACGAGCAGTACTTC
V gene: TRBV10-3; J gene: TRBJ2-6; clone size: -; D gene: -; CDR3 protein: CATYRSSGANVLTF; CDR3 DNA: TGTGCCACCTATCGATCATCTGGGGCCAACGTCCTGACTTTC
V gene: TRBV7-2; J gene: TRBJ1-5; clone size: many; D gene: TRBD1; CDR3 protein: CASRPLDRGHQPQHF; CDR3 DNA: TGTGCCAGCAGGCCGCTCGACAGGGGGCATCAGCCCCAGCATTTT
V gene: TRBV18; J gene: TRBJ2-7; clone size: -; D gene: -; CDR3 protein: CASSPSGEAYEQYF; CDR3 DNA: TGTGCCAGCTCACCTTCTGGAGAGGCGTACGAGCAGTACTTC
V gene: TRBV10-2; J gene: TRBJ2-5; clone size: -; D gene: -; CDR3 protein: CASSLDQETQYF; CDR3 DNA: TGCGCCAGCAGTTTAGATCAAGAGACCCAGTACTTC
V gene: TRBV4-3; J gene: TRBJ2-5; clone size: -; D gene: TRBD2; CDR3 protein: CASSQDPWTSGSLRTQYF; CDR3 DNA: TGCGCCAGCAGCCAAGATCCCTGGACTAGCGGGTCTTTGCGGACCCAGTACTTC
V gene: TRBV5-1; J gene: TRBJ2-3; clone size: -; D gene: -; CDR3 protein: CASSRLPGPGPDTQYF; CDR3 DNA: TGCGCCAGCAGCCGTCTACCGGGGCCGGGTCCAGATACGCAGTATTTT
V gene: TRBV11-2; J gene: TRBJ2-7; clone size: -; D gene: -; CDR3 protein: CASSLARATYEQYF; CDR3 DNA: TGTGCCAGCAGCTTGGCCCGAGCGACTTACGAGCAGTACTTC
V gene: TRBV5-1; J gene: TRBJ2-7; clone size: -; D gene: TRBD2; CDR3 protein: CASSESAGGPSYEQYF; CDR3 DNA: TGCGCCAGCAGCGAGTCAGCGGGAGGGCCTTCCTACGAGCAGTACTTC
V gene: TRBV2; J gene: TRBJ2-5; clone size: -; D gene: -; CDR3 protein: CASSFIQAGETQYF; CDR3 DNA: TGTGCCAGCAGTTTCATTCAGGCCGGAGAGACCCAGTACTTC
V gene: TRBV6-6; J gene: TRBJ2-2; clone size: -; D gene: -; CDR3 protein: CASSYRSEGTGELFF; CDR3 DNA: TGTGCCAGCAGTTACCGATCTGAGGGAACCGGGGAGCTGTTTTTT